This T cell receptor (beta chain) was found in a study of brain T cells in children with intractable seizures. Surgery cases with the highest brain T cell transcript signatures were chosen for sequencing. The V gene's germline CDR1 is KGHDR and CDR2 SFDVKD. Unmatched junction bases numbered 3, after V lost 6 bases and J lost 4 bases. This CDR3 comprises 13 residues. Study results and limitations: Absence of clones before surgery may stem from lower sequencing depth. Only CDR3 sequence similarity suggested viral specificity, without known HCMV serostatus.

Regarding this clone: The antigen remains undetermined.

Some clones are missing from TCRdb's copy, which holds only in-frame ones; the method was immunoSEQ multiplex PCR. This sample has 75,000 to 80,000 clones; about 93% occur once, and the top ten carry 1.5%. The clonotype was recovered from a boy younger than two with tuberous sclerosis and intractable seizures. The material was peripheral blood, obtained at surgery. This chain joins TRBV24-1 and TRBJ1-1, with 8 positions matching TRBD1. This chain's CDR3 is CATSFGQGTEAFF. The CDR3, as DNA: TGTGCCACCAGTTTTGGACAGGGCACTGAAGCTTTCTTT.